Listed below are T cell receptor beta chains from one sample, sequenced in a study of cytomegalovirus exposure and HLA in healthy donors. The assay was immunoSEQ multiplex PCR, and TCRdb's table has in-frame clones only and misses some. The sample has about 98,000 clones, 55% to 75% seen once. The sample comprised PBMCs. The receptors shown here come from a man aged 45-65 years in good health and CMV-seronegative. The CDR3 runs from the conserved cysteine through the conserved F or W. D genes are given only for firm matches. The size of a clone is reported for some rows only, either as once, few or many, or as a class for expanded clones.

d_gene: -
abundance: few
j_gene: TRBJ2-7
v_gene: TRBV18
CDR3aa: CASSLSPGTTYEQYF
CDR3nt: TGTGCCAGCTCACTATCCCCCGGGACAACCTACGAGCAGTACTTC

d_gene: TRBD1
abundance: -
j_gene: TRBJ2-1
v_gene: TRBV5-6
CDR3aa: CASSLGTGVYNEQFF
CDR3nt: TGTGCCAGCAGCTTGGGGACAGGGGTATACAATGAGCAGTTCTTC

d_gene: TRBD2
abundance: few
j_gene: TRBJ2-7
v_gene: TRBV6-5
CDR3aa: CASREGTRHYEQYF
CDR3nt: TGTGCCAGCCGAGAGGGGACTAGACACTACGAGCAGTACTTC

d_gene: -
abundance: -
j_gene: TRBJ1-3
v_gene: TRBV6-5
CDR3aa: CASSYDRPGGGNTIYF
CDR3nt: TGTGCCAGCAGTTACGACAGGCCGGGAGGTGGAAACACCATATATTTT

d_gene: -
abundance: -
j_gene: TRBJ1-4
v_gene: TRBV18
CDR3aa: CASSPSNLATNEKLFF
CDR3nt: TGTGCCAGCTCACCCTCCAACTTGGCAACTAATGAAAAACTGTTTTTT

d_gene: -
abundance: -
j_gene: TRBJ1-3
v_gene: TRBV5-1
CDR3aa: CASSLGPMEENTIYF
CDR3nt: TGCGCCAGCAGCCTCGGACCGATGGAGGAAAACACCATATATTTT

d_gene: TRBD2
abundance: -
j_gene: TRBJ2-5
v_gene: TRBV5-4
CDR3aa: CASSFRGGETQYF
CDR3nt: TGTGCCAGCAGCTTTCGGGGAGGGGAGACCCAGTACTTC

d_gene: -
abundance: -
j_gene: TRBJ1-4
v_gene: TRBV10-1
CDR3aa: CASSKDSNNEKLFF
CDR3nt: TGCGCCAGCAGTAAAGACAGCAATAATGAAAAACTGTTTTTT

d_gene: -
abundance: few
j_gene: TRBJ2-5
v_gene: TRBV7-2
CDR3aa: CASSRGSRETQYF
CDR3nt: TGTGCCAGCAGCCGAGGTTCGAGGGAGACCCAGTACTTC

d_gene: TRBD1
abundance: -
j_gene: TRBJ1-6
v_gene: TRBV6-6
CDR3aa: CASSYSGQGDSPLHF
CDR3nt: TGTGCCAGCAGTTACTCTGGACAGGGGGATTCACCCCTCCACTTT

d_gene: TRBD1
abundance: -
j_gene: TRBJ2-7
v_gene: TRBV6-6
CDR3aa: CASSRGTGGSYEQYF
CDR3nt: TGTGCCAGCAGTCGAGGGACAGGGGGATCCTACGAGCAGTACTTC

d_gene: TRBD2
abundance: -
j_gene: TRBJ2-1
v_gene: TRBV6-6
CDR3aa: CASSPGTSGILEQFF
CDR3nt: TGTGCCAGCAGTCCCGGGACTAGCGGGATTTTGGAGCAGTTCTTC

d_gene: TRBD2
abundance: -
j_gene: TRBJ2-3
v_gene: TRBV28
CDR3aa: CASTGGSTDTQYF
CDR3nt: TGTGCCAGCACCGGGGGGAGCACAGATACGCAGTATTTT

d_gene: -
abundance: once
j_gene: TRBJ1-6
v_gene: TRBV25-1
CDR3aa: CASSEAGMGGNSPLHF
CDR3nt: TGTGCCAGCAGTGAAGCAGGGATGGGTGGTAATTCACCCCTCCACTTT

d_gene: TRBD1
abundance: -
j_gene: TRBJ2-6
v_gene: TRBV28
CDR3aa: CASSYPGQFSGANVLTF
CDR3nt: TGTGCCAGCAGTTACCCGGGACAGTTCTCTGGGGCCAACGTCCTGACTTTC

d_gene: -
abundance: -
j_gene: TRBJ2-6
v_gene: TRBV9
CDR3aa: CASSETGNSGANVLTF
CDR3nt: TGTGCCAGCAGCGAGACAGGAAACTCTGGGGCCAACGTCCTGACTTTC

d_gene: TRBD1
abundance: few
j_gene: TRBJ1-2
v_gene: TRBV4-1
CDR3aa: CASSRLTGRTYGYTF
CDR3nt: TGCGCCAGCAGCCGCCTGACAGGGCGGACTTATGGCTACACCTTC

d_gene: -
abundance: once
j_gene: TRBJ2-6
v_gene: TRBV2
CDR3aa: CASMEGAGANVLTF
CDR3nt: TGTGCCAGCATGGAGGGCGCTGGGGCCAACGTCCTGACTTTC

d_gene: TRBD2
abundance: once
j_gene: TRBJ2-1
v_gene: TRBV15
CDR3aa: CATSRDKLAGEMNEQFF
CDR3nt: TGTGCCACCAGCAGAGACAAACTAGCGGGAGAGATGAATGAGCAGTTCTTC

d_gene: -
abundance: -
j_gene: TRBJ1-4
v_gene: TRBV15
CDR3aa: CATSRGGLGEKLFF
CDR3nt: TGTGCCACCAGCAGAGGGGGACTCGGGGAAAAACTGTTTTTT

d_gene: TRBD1
abundance: -
j_gene: TRBJ2-5
v_gene: TRBV9
CDR3aa: CASSVAGQSETQYF
CDR3nt: TGTGCCAGCAGCGTAGCGGGACAGTCCGAGACCCAGTACTTC

d_gene: TRBD2
abundance: once
j_gene: TRBJ2-1
v_gene: TRBV9
CDR3aa: CASQSGASSYNEQFF
CDR3nt: TGTGCCTCCCAAAGCGGGGCTAGCTCCTACAATGAGCAGTTCTTC

d_gene: -
abundance: -
j_gene: TRBJ1-6
v_gene: TRBV27
CDR3aa: CASRPGGSYNSPLHF
CDR3nt: TGTGCCAGCAGACCGGGGGGGTCCTATAATTCACCCCTCCACTTT

d_gene: TRBD1
abundance: -
j_gene: TRBJ2-7
v_gene: TRBV25-1
CDR3aa: CASSEGHRGGSYEQYF
CDR3nt: TGTGCCAGCAGTGAAGGCCACAGGGGTGGTTCCTACGAGCAGTACTTC

d_gene: -
abundance: few
j_gene: TRBJ2-3
v_gene: TRBV5-1
CDR3aa: CASSSGVRGSSDTQYF
CDR3nt: TGCGCCAGCAGCTCGGGGGTTCGGGGATCGTCAGATACGCAGTATTTT

d_gene: TRBD2
abundance: -
j_gene: TRBJ2-3
v_gene: TRBV27
CDR3aa: CASTTSGRADTQYF
CDR3nt: TGTGCCAGCACAACTAGCGGGAGGGCGGATACGCAGTATTTT

d_gene: -
abundance: -
j_gene: TRBJ2-3
v_gene: TRBV18
CDR3aa: CASSWGQGRQDTQYF
CDR3nt: TGTGCCAGCTCTTGGGGGCAGGGGCGTCAAGATACGCAGTATTTT

d_gene: -
abundance: -
j_gene: TRBJ1-2
v_gene: TRBV29-1
CDR3aa: CSVVKGANYGYTF
CDR3nt: TGCAGCGTTGTGAAGGGAGCTAACTATGGCTACACCTTC

d_gene: -
abundance: -
j_gene: TRBJ2-7
v_gene: TRBV1
CDR3aa: CTSSQLGRLYEQYF
CDR3nt: TGCACCAGCAGCCAACTCGGGAGGCTGTACGAGCAGTACTTC

d_gene: -
abundance: few
j_gene: TRBJ2-3
v_gene: TRBV5-6
CDR3aa: CASSLRGFATDTQYF
CDR3nt: TGTGCCAGCAGCTTACGGGGGTTTGCCACAGATACGCAGTATTTT

d_gene: -
abundance: -
j_gene: TRBJ2-7
v_gene: TRBV29-1
CDR3aa: CSVVGGYEQYF
CDR3nt: TGCAGCGTTGTGGGGGGTTACGAGCAGTACTTC

d_gene: TRBD1
abundance: -
j_gene: TRBJ2-7
v_gene: TRBV28
CDR3aa: CASSPHRGPYEQYF
CDR3nt: TGTGCCAGCAGTCCCCACAGGGGCCCCTACGAGCAGTACTTC

d_gene: TRBD1
abundance: -
j_gene: TRBJ1-1
v_gene: TRBV18
CDR3aa: CASYWDRNTEAFF
CDR3nt: TGTGCCAGCTACTGGGACAGGAACACTGAAGCTTTCTTT

d_gene: -
abundance: -
j_gene: TRBJ2-1
v_gene: TRBV7-9
CDR3aa: CASSPVRSSYNEQFF
CDR3nt: TGTGCCAGCAGCCCGGTGCGGAGCTCCTACAATGAGCAGTTCTTC

d_gene: TRBD2
abundance: -
j_gene: TRBJ2-3
v_gene: TRBV6-1
CDR3aa: CASSERGVTDTQYF
CDR3nt: TGTGCCAGCAGTGAACGGGGGGTTACAGATACGCAGTATTTT

d_gene: TRBD1
abundance: once
j_gene: TRBJ2-5
v_gene: TRBV11-2
CDR3aa: CASSPGDRETQYF
CDR3nt: TGTGCCAGCAGCCCCGGGGACAGAGAGACCCAGTACTTC

d_gene: TRBD2
abundance: -
j_gene: TRBJ2-2
v_gene: TRBV11-2
CDR3aa: CASSRGLAGTAGGELFF
CDR3nt: TGTGCCAGCAGCCGGGGACTAGCGGGAACGGCTGGCGGGGAGCTGTTTTTT